This TCR beta chain comes out of a study of T cell changes during pregnancy in multiple sclerosis (dated by TCRdb to the late 2010s). Context from the whole study: In women with multiple sclerosis, the researchers looked at how the T cell repertoire shifted as pregnancy progressed.

Library generation was performed with the immunoSEQ multiplex PCR assay. Entries here come from immuneACCESS through TCRdb and include only in-frame sequences with V and J called. Some clones fail to appear in such tables; in the studies checked, an unresolved V gene covers under half of the shortfall, and the cause of the remainder is unknown. For this sample there are more than 45,000 clones; around 90% appear just once. The top ten constitute approximately 0.27% of the sample. For CDR1 and CDR2, the germline V gene lists SGDLS and YYNGEE. There are 12 amino acids in the CDR3, from cysteine to phenylalanine inclusive. The CDR3 DNA has 36 bases and is translated from base 1. V is shortened by 6 bases, J by 2 bases, and the region joining them spans 5 bases. As to this clone: What antigen it recognizes has not been identified. No much larger clone exists at a distance of one base, and base qualities are not known.

The input for sequencing was CD4+ T cells from peripheral blood mononuclear cells, taken in the second trimester of pregnancy. The TCR was taken from a female donor with multiple sclerosis, enrolled in a pregnancy study. The chain employs TRBV9 and TRBJ2-2; the D gene identity is not certain. This receptor has the CDR3 CASNRNTGELFF. The sequence in DNA is TGTGCCAGCAACAGAAACACCGGGGAGCTGTTTTTT. The reference TRBV9 and TRBJ2-2 proteins fill in what lies around the CDR3, so the full variable domain reads DSGVTQTPKHLITATGQRVTLRCSPRSGDLSVYWYQQSLDQGLQFLIQYYNGEERAKGNILERFSAQQFPDLHSELNLSSLELGDSALYFCASNRNTGELFFGEGSRLTVL.